This T cell receptor beta chain comes out of a study of long-term antiretroviral therapy in people with HIV. Of note for this clone: Its target is not known.

This CDR3 spans 15 amino acids. Losses at the gene ends were 4 bases for V and 1 base for J; bases not matched to a gene: 5. Germline loops: CDR1 SGDLS, CDR2 YYNGEE. PBMC samples from each donor numbered at least one pre-ART and at least two post-ART. Study-level points and caveats: The clones with expansion before ART were dominant in the repertoire at all time points. Diversity rose after ART but stayed below transplant donor controls. Gathering of blood took place between about 2004 and 2017, possibly under older ART regimens.

It was version v3.0 of the immunoSEQ assay that was run at survey level. This table comes from immunoSEQ multiplex PCR, and its TCRdb copy is limited to in-frame clones, with some not included. Counted here are about 22,000 clones, under 90% occurring once; the ten biggest clones make up less than 8.5%. The sequences come from unsorted PBMCs, collected 1.8 years before starting antiretroviral therapy. The receptor's source is a woman aged 25 to 39 with HIV. The chain uses TRBV9 and TRBJ2-3; 8 bases align to TRBD2. The CDR3 sequence: CASSPGGAGTDTQYF. CDR3 sequence (DNA): TGTGCCAGCAGCCCCGGGGGGGCCGGCACAGATACGCAGTATTTT. Supplemented by reference TRBV9 and TRBJ2-3, the full variable domain reads DSGVTQTPKHLITATGQRVTLRCSPRSGDLSVYWYQQSLDQGLQFLIQYYNGEERAKGNILERFSAQQFPDLHSELNLSSLELGDSALYFCASSPGGAGTDTQYFGPGTRLTVL.